A selection of T cell receptor beta chains follows, all from one sample in a study of T cell responses to AZD1222 COVID-19 vaccine. Using immunoSEQ multiplex PCR, the repertoire was profiled, and TCRdb retains in-frame clones only, with some absent. The sample holds 180,000 or so clones, about 91% seen once. The specimen was peripheral blood, collected 28 days after the second AZD1222 dose. The source of these receptors is an adult who received the AZD1222 COVID-19 vaccine. Each CDR3 is given without its conserved first and last residue. The order of the fields is CDR3 length, D gene, J gene, V gene, CDR3 protein. D genes are given only for firm matches.

>11|TRBD1|TRBJ1-2|TRBV14
ASSLGQNYGYT
>11|.|TRBJ1-1|TRBV7-9
ASSLDRNTEAF
>15|TRBD2|TRBJ2-1|TRBV4-3
ASSKSSTSGAYNEQF
>11|.|TRBJ1-1|TRBV12-3/TRBV12-4
ASSPTGYTEAF
>12|.|TRBJ2-7|TRBV7-9
ASSPFGGWGEQY
>12|TRBD1|TRBJ2-2|TRBV6-6
ASGDRVQNGELF
>14|.|TRBJ1-2|TRBV5-4
ASTFQQDANVYGYT
>14|.|TRBJ2-1|TRBV7-6
ASSFSFFIGGNEQF
>12|TRBD1|TRBJ1-1|TRBV28
ASSLQGTHTEAF
>13|.|TRBJ1-6|TRBV7-9
ASSLARVGNSPLH
>12|TRBD1|TRBJ1-1|TRBV5-6
ASSVGQGTTEAF
>13|.|TRBJ2-3|TRBV28
ASSPRGGSTDTQY
>13|.|TRBJ2-1|TRBV7-9
ASSLVTGSNNEQF
>12|.|TRBJ1-2|TRBV2
ASNLGGSGYGYT
>15|TRBD2|TRBJ2-1|TRBV9
ASSPGTSGSSYNEQF
>12|TRBD1|TRBJ2-1|TRBV5-1
ASSFLGTGDEQF
>12|.|TRBJ1-1|TRBV7-2
ASSSVAFGTEAF
>11|TRBD2|TRBJ2-1|TRBV24-1
ATSSLAGNEQF
>13|.|TRBJ1-2|TRBV7-6
ASSSSMGGAGGYT
>15|TRBD2|TRBJ2-2|TRBV7-2
ASSGGLAGGPTGELF
>11|.|TRBJ1-2|TRBV25-1
ASSEYANYGYT
>13|.|TRBJ1-3|TRBV6-5
ASSYSLSSGNTIY
>11|TRBD2|TRBJ2-3|TRBV13
ASSSGLPDTQY
>13|.|TRBJ1-5|TRBV7-2
ASSPRGQKGQPQH
>14|.|TRBJ1-6|TRBV10-3
AISEGRPEEGSPLH
>13|.|TRBJ1-3|TRBV7-8
ASSSFGGLGNTIY
>11|TRBD1|TRBJ1-5|TRBV11-2
ASSQGGVQPQH
>14|.|TRBJ1-2|TRBV27
ASGIQIRGPVSGYT
>11|TRBD1|TRBJ1-1|TRBV11-2
ASSLKQGAVAF
>14|.|TRBJ2-1|TRBV19
ASSRGLPSSYNEQF
>14|.|TRBJ2-4|TRBV15
ATSRVLVANKNIQY
>9|.|TRBJ2-5|TRBV20-1
SAGEGETQY
>8|.|TRBJ1-2|TRBV29-1
SVGPRGYT
>13|.|TRBJ1-2|TRBV3-1/TRBV3-2
ASSQAPGQNYGYT
>12|.|TRBJ1-2|TRBV11-2
ASSFRAGLGGYT
>13|TRBD1|TRBJ2-7|TRBV2
ASRTGTGDFYEQY
>13|.|TRBJ2-2|TRBV7-9
ASSLASISAGELF
>12|.|TRBJ1-1|TRBV5-6
ASSSAPGVTEAF
>15|TRBD2|TRBJ2-5|TRBV25-1
ASSAAGASGGQETQY
>11|.|TRBJ2-3|TRBV12-3/TRBV12-4
ASGWGGTDTQY
>16|.|TRBJ2-1|TRBV4-1
ASSQGPSVEGFYNEQF
>9|.|TRBJ2-5|TRBV20-1
SARAKETQY
>9|.|TRBJ1-1|TRBV2
ASRQSTEAF
>13|.|TRBJ1-2|TRBV7-9
ASSSPDSENYGYT
>12|.|TRBJ1-5|TRBV27
ASSLQPRNQPQH
>10|TRBD1|TRBJ1-2|TRBV28
ASGDRHYGYT
>12|TRBD1|TRBJ1-2|TRBV6-5
ASTLQGGNYGYT
>12|.|TRBJ2-2|TRBV2
ASQLAISTGELF
>13|TRBD1|TRBJ2-5|TRBV28
ASSSRDRGQETQY
>15|TRBD2|TRBJ2-2|TRBV28
ASSFRRGARGTGELF
>13|TRBD1|TRBJ2-7|TRBV5-4
ASSLRGQGAYEQY
>12|TRBD1|TRBJ2-7|TRBV27
ASSPGQGPYEQY
>13|TRBD1|TRBJ1-2|TRBV6-5
ASSYRRTGSFGYT
>12|.|TRBJ1-4|TRBV30
AWSDGGSNEKLF
>14|TRBD1|TRBJ1-1|TRBV29-1
SVPNWRTGGDTEAF
>12|.|TRBJ2-2|TRBV3-1/TRBV3-2
ASSPPDHTGELF